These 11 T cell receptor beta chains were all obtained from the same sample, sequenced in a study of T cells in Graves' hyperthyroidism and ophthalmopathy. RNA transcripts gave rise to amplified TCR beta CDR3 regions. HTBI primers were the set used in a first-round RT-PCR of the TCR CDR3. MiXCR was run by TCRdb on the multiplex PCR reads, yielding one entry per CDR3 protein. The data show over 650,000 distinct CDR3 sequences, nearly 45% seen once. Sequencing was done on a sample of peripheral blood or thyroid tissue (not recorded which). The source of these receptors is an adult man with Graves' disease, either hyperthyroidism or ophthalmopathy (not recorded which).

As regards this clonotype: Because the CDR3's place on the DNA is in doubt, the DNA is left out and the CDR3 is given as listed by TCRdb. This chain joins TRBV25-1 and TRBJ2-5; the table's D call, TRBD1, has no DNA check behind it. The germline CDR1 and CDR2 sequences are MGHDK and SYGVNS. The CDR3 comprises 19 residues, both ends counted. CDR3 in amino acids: CDSSIYLCSVVQGAETQYF.

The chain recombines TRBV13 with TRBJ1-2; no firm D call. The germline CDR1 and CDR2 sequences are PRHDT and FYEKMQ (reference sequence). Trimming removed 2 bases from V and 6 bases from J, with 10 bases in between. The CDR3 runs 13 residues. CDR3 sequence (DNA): TGTGCCAGCAGCTTATCTGCCGCAGATGGCTACACCTTC. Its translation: CASSLSAADGYTF.

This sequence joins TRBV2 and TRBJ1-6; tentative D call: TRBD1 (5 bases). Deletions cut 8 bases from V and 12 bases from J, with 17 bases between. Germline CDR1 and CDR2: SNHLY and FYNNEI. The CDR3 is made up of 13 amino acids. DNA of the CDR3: TGTGCCAGCTCACCGGGACTCGGGGTACCCCTCCACTTT. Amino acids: CASSPGLGVPLHF.

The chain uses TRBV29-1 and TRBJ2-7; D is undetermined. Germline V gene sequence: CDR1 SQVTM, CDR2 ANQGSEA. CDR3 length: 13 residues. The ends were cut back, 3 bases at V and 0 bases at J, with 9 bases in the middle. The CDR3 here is CSVDSLYSYEQYF. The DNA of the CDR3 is TGCAGCGTTGACAGCCTATACTCCTACGAGCAGTACTTC.

CDR3 bases: TGTGCCATCAGTGAAGGGGACGGGGTCTCTGAAGCTTTCTTT. It encodes CAISEGDGVSEAFF. V and J are TRBV10-3 and TRBJ1-1, with D possibly being TRBD1 (5 bases). This CDR3 region has 14 residues. V was trimmed by 3 bases and J by 6 bases, leaving 14 bases between them. Germline V gene data show CDR1 as ENHRY and CDR2 as SYGVKD.

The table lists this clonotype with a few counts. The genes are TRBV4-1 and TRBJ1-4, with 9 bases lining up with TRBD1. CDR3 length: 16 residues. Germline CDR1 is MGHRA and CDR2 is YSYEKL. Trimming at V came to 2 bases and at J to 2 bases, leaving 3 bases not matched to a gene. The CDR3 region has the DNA TGCGCCAGCAGCCAAACAGGGGGCGCGACTAATGAAAAACTGTTTTTT. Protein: CASSQTGGATNEKLFF.

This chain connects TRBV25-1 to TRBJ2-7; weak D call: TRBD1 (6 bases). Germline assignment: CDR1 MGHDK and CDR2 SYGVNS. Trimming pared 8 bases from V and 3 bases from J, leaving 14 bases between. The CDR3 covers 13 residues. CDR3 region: CASFTTGGYEQYF. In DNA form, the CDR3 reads TGTGCCAGCTTTACGACAGGCGGCTACGAGCAGTACTTC.

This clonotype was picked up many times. CDR3 coding DNA: TGTGCCACCAGCCCAGGGACAGAACTCTCTGGAAACACCATATATTTT. Amino acid sequence: CATSPGTELSGNTIYF. The rearrangement uses TRBV15 and TRBJ1-3; 7 bases fit TRBD1. This CDR3 comprises 16 residues. From germline, CDR1 is LNHNV and CDR2 YYDKDF (reference sequence). V trimming: 5 bases; J trimming: 0 bases; junction bases outside the gene matches: 7. Full variable domain (outside the CDR3, taken from reference TRBV15 and TRBJ1-3): DAMVIQNPRYQVTQFGKPVTLSCSQTLNHNVMYWYQQKSSQAPKLLFHYYDKDFNNEADTPDNFQSRRPNTSFCFLDIRSPGLGDTAMYLCATSPGTELSGNTIYFGEGSWLTVV.

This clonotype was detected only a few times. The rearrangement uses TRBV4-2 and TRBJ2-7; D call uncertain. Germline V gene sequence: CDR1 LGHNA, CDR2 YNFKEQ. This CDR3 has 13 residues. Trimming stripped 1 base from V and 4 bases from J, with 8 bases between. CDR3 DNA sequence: TGTGCCAGCAGCCAAGCCCAGTTATACGAGCAGTACTTC. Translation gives CASSQAQLYEQYF.

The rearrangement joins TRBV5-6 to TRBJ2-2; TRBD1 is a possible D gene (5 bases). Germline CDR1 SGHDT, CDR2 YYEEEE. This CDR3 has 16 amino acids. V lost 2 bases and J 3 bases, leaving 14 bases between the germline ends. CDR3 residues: CASSLSRVRDTGELFF. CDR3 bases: TGTGCCAGCAGCTTATCCAGGGTTCGGGACACCGGGGAGCTGTTTTTT. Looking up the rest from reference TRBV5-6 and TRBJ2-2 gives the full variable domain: DAGVTQSPTHLIKTRGQQVTLRCSPKSGHDTVSWYQQALGQGPQFIFQYYEEEERQRGNFPDRFSGHQFPNYSSELNVNALLLGDSALYLCASSLSRVRDTGELFFGEGSRLTVL.

The CDR3 reads CSATGGVTEAFF. The CDR3 DNA sequence: TGCAGTGCCACAGGGGGCGTTACTGAAGCTTTCTTT. This chain links TRBV20-1 with TRBJ1-1; 9 nucleotides align to TRBD1. Per the germline V gene, CDR1 is DFQATT and CDR2 is SNEGSKA (reference sequence). The CDR3 is 12 residues long. With V trimmed by 6 bases and J by 5 bases, 4 bases remained unmatched.